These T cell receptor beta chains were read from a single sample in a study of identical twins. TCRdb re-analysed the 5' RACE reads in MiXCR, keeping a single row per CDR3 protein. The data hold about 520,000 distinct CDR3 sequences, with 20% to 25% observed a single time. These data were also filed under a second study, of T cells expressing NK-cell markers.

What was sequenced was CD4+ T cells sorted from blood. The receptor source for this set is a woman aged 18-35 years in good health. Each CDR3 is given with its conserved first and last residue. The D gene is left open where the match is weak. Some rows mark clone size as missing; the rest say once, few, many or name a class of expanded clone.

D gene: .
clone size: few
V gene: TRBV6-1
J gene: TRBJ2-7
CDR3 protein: CASGDIGYEQYF
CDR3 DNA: TGTGCCAGCGGAGACATAGGCTACGAGCAGTACTTC

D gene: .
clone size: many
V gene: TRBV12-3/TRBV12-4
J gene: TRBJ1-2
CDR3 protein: CASSLVGDGYTF
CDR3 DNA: TGTGCCAGCAGCCTTGTCGGGGATGGCTACACCTTC

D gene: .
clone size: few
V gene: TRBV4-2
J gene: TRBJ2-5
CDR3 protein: CASSFYGQPQETQYF
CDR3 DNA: TGTGCCAGCAGCTTCTACGGACAGCCTCAAGAGACCCAGTACTTC

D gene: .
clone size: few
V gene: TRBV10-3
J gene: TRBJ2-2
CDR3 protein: CAIRGDGELFF
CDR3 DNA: TGTGCCATCCGCGGAGACGGGGAGCTGTTTTTT

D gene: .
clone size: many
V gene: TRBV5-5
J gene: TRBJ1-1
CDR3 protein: CASSLMGGGAFF
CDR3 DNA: TGTGCCAGCAGCTTGATGGGCGGCGGGGCTTTCTTT

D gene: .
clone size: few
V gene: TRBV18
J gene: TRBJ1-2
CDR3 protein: CASSLDPRGYTF
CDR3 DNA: TGTGCCAGCTCACTGGACCCTAGGGGCTACACCTTC

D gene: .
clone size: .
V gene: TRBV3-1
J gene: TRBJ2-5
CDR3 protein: CASSQDPGGLGETQYF
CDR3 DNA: TGTGCCAGCAGCCAAGATCCTGGGGGTCTGGGAGAGACCCAGTACTTC

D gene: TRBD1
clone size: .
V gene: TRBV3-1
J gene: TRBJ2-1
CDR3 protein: CASSPRPSGGHEQFF
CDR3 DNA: TGTGCCAGCAGCCCCCGCCCCTCAGGGGGCCATGAGCAGTTCTTC

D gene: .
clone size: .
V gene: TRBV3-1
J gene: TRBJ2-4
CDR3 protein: CASSHQYGNIQYF
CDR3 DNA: TGTGCCAGCAGCCATCAGTATGGAAACATTCAGTACTTC

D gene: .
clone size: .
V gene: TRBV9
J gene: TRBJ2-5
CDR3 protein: CASSAWKGVQETQYF
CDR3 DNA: TGTGCCAGCAGCGCTTGGAAGGGGGTCCAAGAGACCCAGTACTTC

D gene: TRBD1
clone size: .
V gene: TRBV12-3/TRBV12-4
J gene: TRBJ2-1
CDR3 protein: CASSPHSGTARNEQFF
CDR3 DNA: TGTGCCAGCAGTCCACACTCCGGGACAGCTCGGAACGAGCAGTTCTTC

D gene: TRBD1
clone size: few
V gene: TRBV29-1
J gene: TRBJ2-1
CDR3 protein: CSVEARTGLSNEQFF
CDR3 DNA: TGCAGCGTTGAGGCGAGGACAGGGTTATCGAATGAGCAGTTCTTC

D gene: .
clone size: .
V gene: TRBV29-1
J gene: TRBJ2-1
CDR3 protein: CSVDTDFTTYNEQFF
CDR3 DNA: TGCAGCGTGGACACGGACTTTACCACCTACAATGAGCAGTTCTTC

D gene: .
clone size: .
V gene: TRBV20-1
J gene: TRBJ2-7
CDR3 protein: CSASGGPGDEQYF
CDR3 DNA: TGCAGTGCGTCGGGTGGGCCAGGCGACGAGCAGTACTTC

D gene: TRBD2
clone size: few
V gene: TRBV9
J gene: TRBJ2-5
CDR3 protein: CASSVIGRAGETQYF
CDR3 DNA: TGTGCCAGCAGCGTTATCGGGAGGGCCGGGGAGACCCAGTACTTC

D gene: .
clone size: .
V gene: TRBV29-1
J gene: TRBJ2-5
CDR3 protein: CSVRRVIETQYF
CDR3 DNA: TGCAGCGTAAGACGGGTAATCGAGACCCAGTACTTC

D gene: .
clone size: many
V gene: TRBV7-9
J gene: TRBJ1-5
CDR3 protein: CASSWGAMAQHF
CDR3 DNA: TGTGCCAGCAGCTGGGGCGCCATGGCCCAGCATTTT

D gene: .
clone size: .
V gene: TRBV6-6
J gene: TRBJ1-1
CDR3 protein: CASTLGGHPEAFF
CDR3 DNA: TGTGCCAGCACCCTAGGGGGTCATCCTGAAGCTTTCTTT

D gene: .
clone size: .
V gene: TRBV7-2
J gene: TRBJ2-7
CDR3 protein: CASSLTLQYEQYF
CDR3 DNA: TGTGCCAGCAGCTTAACCTTACAATACGAGCAGTACTTC

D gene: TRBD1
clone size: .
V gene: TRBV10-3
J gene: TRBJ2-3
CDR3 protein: CAIRSPDRGVSTTSTDTQYF
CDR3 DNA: TGTGCCATCAGAAGCCCTGACAGGGGAGTATCGACAACTAGCACAGATACGCAGTATTTT

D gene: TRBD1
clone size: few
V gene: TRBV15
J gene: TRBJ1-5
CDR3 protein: CATSRQGGNQPQHF
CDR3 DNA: TGTGCCACCAGCAGACAGGGGGGAAATCAGCCCCAGCATTTT

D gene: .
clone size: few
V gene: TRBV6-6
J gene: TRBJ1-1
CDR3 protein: CASTPRTAQAFF
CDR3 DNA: TGTGCCAGCACCCCACGGACAGCCCAAGCTTTCTTT

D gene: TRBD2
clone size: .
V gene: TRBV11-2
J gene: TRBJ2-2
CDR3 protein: CASSPKGPSGMNTGELFF
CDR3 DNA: TGTGCCAGCAGCCCCAAAGGACCTAGCGGGATGAACACCGGGGAGCTGTTTTTT

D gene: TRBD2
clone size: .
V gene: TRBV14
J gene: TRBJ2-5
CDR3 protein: CASSQWLAGAGGATQYF
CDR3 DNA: TGTGCCAGCAGCCAATGGCTAGCGGGAGCTGGAGGAGCGACCCAGTACTTC

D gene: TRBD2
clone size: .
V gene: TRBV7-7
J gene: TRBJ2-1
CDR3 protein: CATARTSDAYNEQFF
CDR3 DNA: TGTGCCACCGCCCGGACTAGCGACGCCTACAATGAGCAGTTCTTC

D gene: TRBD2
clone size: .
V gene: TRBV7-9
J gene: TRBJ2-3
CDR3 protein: CASSYSSGGTDTQYF
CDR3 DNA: TGTGCCAGCAGCTACTCTAGCGGGGGCACAGATACGCAGTATTTT

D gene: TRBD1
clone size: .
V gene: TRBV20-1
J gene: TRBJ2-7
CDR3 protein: CSAPKAGRGRPGQYF
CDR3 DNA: TGCAGTGCTCCTAAGGCGGGCAGGGGGCGCCCCGGGCAGTACTTC

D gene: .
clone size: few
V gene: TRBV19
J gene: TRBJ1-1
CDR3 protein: CASSIRFPPEAFF
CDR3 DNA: TGTGCCAGTAGTATACGCTTCCCCCCTGAAGCTTTCTTT

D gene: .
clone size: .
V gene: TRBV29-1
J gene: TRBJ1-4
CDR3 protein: CSAGGGEKLFF
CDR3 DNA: TGCAGCGCGGGGGGAGGAGAAAAACTGTTTTTT

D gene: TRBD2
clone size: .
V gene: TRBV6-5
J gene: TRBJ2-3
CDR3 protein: CASSYSSSGEGPDTQYF
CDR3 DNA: TGTGCCAGCAGTTACTCTTCTAGCGGCGAGGGGCCAGATACGCAGTATTTT

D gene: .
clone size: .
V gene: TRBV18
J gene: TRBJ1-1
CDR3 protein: CASSGRQEAEAFF
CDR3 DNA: TGTGCCAGCTCCGGTCGACAGGAAGCTGAAGCTTTCTTT

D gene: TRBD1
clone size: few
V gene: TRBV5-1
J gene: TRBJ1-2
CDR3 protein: CASGTQGQTYGYTF
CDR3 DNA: TGCGCCAGCGGTACACAGGGACAGACCTATGGCTACACCTTC

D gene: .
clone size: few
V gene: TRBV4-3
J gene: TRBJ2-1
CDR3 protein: CASSQDIPGRGRRSYNEQFF
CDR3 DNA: TGCGCCAGCAGCCAAGATATTCCAGGGCGGGGGCGCCGATCCTACAATGAGCAGTTCTTC

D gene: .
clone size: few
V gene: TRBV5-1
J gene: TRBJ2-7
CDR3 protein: CASSFESPYEQYF
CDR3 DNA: TGCGCCAGCAGCTTCGAAAGCCCCTACGAGCAGTACTTC

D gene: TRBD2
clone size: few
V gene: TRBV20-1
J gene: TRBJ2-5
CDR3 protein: CSARATSGIQETQYF
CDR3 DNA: TGCAGTGCTAGAGCGACTAGCGGGATACAAGAGACCCAGTACTTC